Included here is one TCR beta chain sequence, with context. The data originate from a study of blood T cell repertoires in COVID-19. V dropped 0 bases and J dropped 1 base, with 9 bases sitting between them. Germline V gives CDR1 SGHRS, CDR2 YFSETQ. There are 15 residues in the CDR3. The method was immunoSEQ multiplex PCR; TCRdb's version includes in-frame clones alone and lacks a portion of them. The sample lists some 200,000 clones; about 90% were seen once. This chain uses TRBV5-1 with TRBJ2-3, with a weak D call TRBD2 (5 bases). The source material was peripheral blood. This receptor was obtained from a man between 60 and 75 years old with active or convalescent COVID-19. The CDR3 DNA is TGCGCCAGCAGCTTGGACAGCGGTGGCACAGATACGCAGTATTTT. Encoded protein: CASSLDSGGTDTQYF.